This T cell receptor beta chain was sequenced in a study of radiation and T cells in renal cell carcinoma. Treatment denoted: treatment-naive control, cytoreductive nephrectomy. Here immunoSEQ multiplex PCR was the method, and the copy in TCRdb shows in-frame clones only, minus some. This sample carries roughly 3,600 clones, roughly three quarters of them seen once, and the ten largest clones take 7.7%. The CDR3 consists of 15 residues. The V end was cut by 0 bases, the J end by 4 bases, with 13 bases between. Germline V lookup: CDR1 GTSNPN, CDR2 SVGIG (reference sequence). The sequences come from tumor tissue, collected from a patient whose treatment was nephrectomy without radiotherapy. The V call is TRBV30, the J call TRBJ1-5; the D gene is possibly TRBD1 (6 bases). The receptor comes from a man over 45 with renal cell carcinoma. This CDR3 reads CAWSVGGARNQPQHF. The DNA for the CDR3 is TGTGCCTGGAGTGTAGGGGGGGCCAGGAATCAGCCCCAGCATTTT.